This is a list of T cell receptor beta chains from one sample in a study of response to subunit inactivated influenza vaccine. From the RT-PCR reads, TCRdb called clonotypes with MiXCR, one entry per CDR3 protein. The sample has 600,000 to 700,000 distinct CDR3 sequences, about 15% seen once. Sample: PBMCs from blood, taken about 14 days before vaccination. Every receptor here comes from a man aged 50-60 years who received an inactivated influenza vaccine. Both conserved end residues are part of each CDR3. The D gene is left open where the match is weak. The size field is filled for only some rows; it gives once, few, many or a size class.

TRBV18	.	TRBJ2-3	.	TGTGCCAGCTCACCATACGGGAGTACTAGCACAGATACGCAGTATTTT	CASSPYGSTSTDTQYF
TRBV20-1	TRBD1	TRBJ1-2	few	TGCAGTGCAGACAGGGAAATGGGCTACACCTTC	CSADREMGYTF
TRBV19	TRBD1	TRBJ1-2	.	TGTGCCAGTAGTATCGGGACAGCGAATGGCTACACCTTC	CASSIGTANGYTF
TRBV28	.	TRBJ1-2	.	TGTGCCAGCAGGGAGGAGAAAGGCTACACCTTC	CASREEKGYTF
TRBV7-9	.	TRBJ2-7	few	TGTGCCAGCAGCTACTGGACAAGGACTTCCTCCTACGAGCAGTACTTC	CASSYWTRTSSYEQYF
TRBV3-1	TRBD1	TRBJ2-1	few	TGTGCCAGCAGCCAAACTTACCCGGGACAGGAGGGATCCAATGAGCAGTTCTTC	CASSQTYPGQEGSNEQFF
TRBV4-3	.	TRBJ2-1	.	TGCGCCAGCAGCCAGCTTATAGGACCTCCCTACAATGAGCAGTTCTTC	CASSQLIGPPYNEQFF
TRBV7-8	.	TRBJ1-4	many	TGTGCCAGCAGCTCCCCGACAGATAATAATGAAAAACTGTTTTTT	CASSSPTDNNEKLFF
TRBV20-1	.	TRBJ1-4	.	TGCAGTGCTAGGTCCAGGGAGGACCATAATGAAAAACTGTTTTTT	CSARSREDHNEKLFF
TRBV6-1	.	TRBJ2-3	few	TGTGCCAGCAGTGAACCCGTAGGGGTAGATACGCAGTATTTT	CASSEPVGVDTQYF
TRBV5-1	TRBD1	TRBJ2-2	many	TGCGCCAGCAGCTTGCTACAGGGGGCTGAAGGGGAGCTGTTTTTT	CASSLLQGAEGELFF
TRBV4-2	TRBD1	TRBJ2-7	.	TGTGCCAGCAGCCAAGATCTGCAGGGGACAGTCTACGAGCAGTACTTC	CASSQDLQGTVYEQYF
TRBV10-3	TRBD1	TRBJ2-7	once	TGTGCCATCAGTGACCCAATCGGGACAGGGTTGTACGAGCAGTACTTC	CAISDPIGTGLYEQYF
TRBV4-2	.	TRBJ1-2	few	TGTGCCAGCAGCCAACCAACCTATGGCTACACCTTC	CASSQPTYGYTF
TRBV9	.	TRBJ2-5	few	TGTGCCAGCAGCGTTCGGGATCAGTACCAAGAGACCCAGTACTTC	CASSVRDQYQETQYF
TRBV9	.	TRBJ2-7	few	TGTGCCAGCAGCGTCGGGACACAGAGCTCCTACGAGCAGTACTTC	CASSVGTQSSYEQYF
TRBV20-1	.	TRBJ2-5	.	TGCAGTGGAGTGAGCCCTGGGCCAGAGACCCAGTACTTC	CSGVSPGPETQYF
TRBV7-2	.	TRBJ2-7	.	TGTGCCAGCAGCTTAGTTCCTAGCTTAAGCGAGCAGTACTTC	CASSLVPSLSEQYF
TRBV5-1	.	TRBJ2-1	.	TGCGCCAGCAGCTTGGGCCAAAGGGGTGAGCAGTTCTTC	CASSLGQRGEQFF
TRBV29-1	.	TRBJ1-1	few	TGCAGCATCCTGGCGTGGGGGAACACTGAAGCTTTCTTT	CSILAWGNTEAFF
TRBV28	.	TRBJ2-1	few	TGTGCCAGCAGTTTATACGGGAGCTCCTACAATGAGCAGTTCTTC	CASSLYGSSYNEQFF
TRBV12-3/TRBV12-4	.	TRBJ2-2	.	TGTGCCAGCATTACTAGGGGTCGGAACACCGGGGAGCTGTTTTTT	CASITRGRNTGELFF
TRBV12-3/TRBV12-4	.	TRBJ2-1	many	TGTGCCAGCAGTTTCTTCGGTCCGGGGAGCTACAATGAGCAGTTCTTC	CASSFFGPGSYNEQFF
TRBV11-2	.	TRBJ2-1	.	TGTGCCAGCAGCGCGGACAGTACCTACAATGAGCAGTTCTTC	CASSADSTYNEQFF
TRBV27	.	TRBJ2-5	.	TGTGCCAGCAGTTTAAGGGGTCCGCCAAGACAAGAGACCCAGTACTTC	CASSLRGPPRQETQYF
TRBV27	.	TRBJ2-1	once	TGTGCCAGCAGTTATCTGGGACCAGCGACAAATGAGCAGTTCTTC	CASSYLGPATNEQFF
TRBV4-2	.	TRBJ2-7	few	TGTGCCAGCAGCCTTTTGACAGGCCCGAGCTCCTACGAGCAGTACTTC	CASSLLTGPSSYEQYF
TRBV4-3	.	TRBJ2-7	few	TGCGCCAGCAGCCAAGATTACGCTGGGACCCGATACGAGCAGTACTTC	CASSQDYAGTRYEQYF
TRBV27	.	TRBJ2-1	.	TGTGCCAGCAGTTTATTGCCGGGACTCCAGTACAATGAGCAGTTCTTC	CASSLLPGLQYNEQFF
TRBV10-3	.	TRBJ2-4	.	TGTGCCACCGAGGCCAAAAACATTCAGTACTTC	CATEAKNIQYF
TRBV20-1	TRBD1	TRBJ1-2	few	TGCAGTGCGCACACAGGGGTCCCTTATGGCTACACCTTC	CSAHTGVPYGYTF
TRBV4-1	.	TRBJ2-7	.	TGCGCCAGCAGCCAAGCCACGGGCAGGGGATCCTACGAGCAGTACTTC	CASSQATGRGSYEQYF
TRBV28	.	TRBJ2-1	.	TGTGCCAGCAGCCTACTATCGGGTCAGGGCAATGAGCAGTTCTTC	CASSLLSGQGNEQFF
TRBV12-3/TRBV12-4	.	TRBJ2-7	few	TGTGCCAGCAGTTTAAATTCAGTTCGAGAGCAGTACTTC	CASSLNSVREQYF
TRBV10-3	TRBD1	TRBJ2-7	.	TGTGCCATCAGTGAACCAGGGGGTAGGTCCTACGAGCAGTACTTC	CAISEPGGRSYEQYF
TRBV10-3	.	TRBJ1-1	few	TGTGCCACCCGAAGGGGCCTGAACACTGAAGCTTTCTTT	CATRRGLNTEAFF
TRBV3-1	.	TRBJ2-5	few	TGTGCCAGCAGCCAAGATTATAGTGGGGAGACCCAGTACTTC	CASSQDYSGETQYF
TRBV3-1	.	TRBJ2-4	few	TGTGCCAGCAGCCGTGACCCGCAGGGGGGAAACATTCAGTACTTC	CASSRDPQGGNIQYF
TRBV5-1	TRBD1	TRBJ2-1	few	TGCGCCAGCAGCTTGGAAGGGGGCGGGGAGCAGTTCTTC	CASSLEGGGEQFF
TRBV14	TRBD2	TRBJ2-5	few	TGTGCCAGCAGCATCAGCGGGAGGGTTCAAGAGACCCAGTACTTC	CASSISGRVQETQYF
TRBV13	.	TRBJ2-5	once	TGTGCCAGCAGCTTAAGTGGACAAGGTGAAGAGACCCAGTACTTC	CASSLSGQGEETQYF
TRBV4-1	TRBD2	TRBJ2-7	.	TGCGCCAGCAGCCATAGGGGGACTAGCGAGTTCTACGAGCAGTACTTC	CASSHRGTSEFYEQYF
TRBV9	.	TRBJ2-2	few	TGTGCCAGCAGCGTAAGATGGGGTTTCGGGGAGCTGTTTTTT	CASSVRWGFGELFF
TRBV24-1	TRBD1	TRBJ1-2	.	TGTGCCACCAGTGGGACAGGGGAGGACTATGGCTACACCTTC	CATSGTGEDYGYTF
TRBV19	TRBD1	TRBJ2-7	.	TGTGCCAGTAGTACCCGACAGGGGGGCTACGAGCAGTACTTC	CASSTRQGGYEQYF
TRBV4-3	TRBD2	TRBJ2-2	many	TGCGCCAGCAGCCAAGAAGCGGGGGTCACCGGGGAGCTGTTTTTT	CASSQEAGVTGELFF
TRBV6-2/TRBV6-3	TRBD1	TRBJ2-1	many	TGTGCCACCCGCCCCGTGGGACAGGGGGTCGGTGAGCAGTTCTTC	CATRPVGQGVGEQFF
TRBV10-3	.	TRBJ2-7	.	TGTGCCATCAGTGGGGGCTTTGAGCAGTACTTC	CAISGGFEQYF
TRBV12-3/TRBV12-4	TRBD2	TRBJ2-1	few	TGTGCCAGCAGTCCTGGGTTAGCGGGCGTCTCCGGAGAGTTCTTC	CASSPGLAGVSGEFF
TRBV21-1	.	TRBJ2-5	few	TGTGCCAGCAGGTCGGGGCAAGAGACCCAGTACTTC	CASRSGQETQYF
TRBV15	TRBD1	TRBJ2-5	.	TGTGCCACCAGCAGAGATCGAGGGGGACAGAGAACCCAGTACTTC	CATSRDRGGQRTQYF
TRBV12-3/TRBV12-4	.	TRBJ2-3	few	TGTGCCAGCAGTTTGATACGAAGTACAGATACGCAGTATTTT	CASSLIRSTDTQYF